This TCR beta chain was captured in a study of shared clonotypes between healthy human individuals. Findings and limits, study-wide: Having only a few donors restricted how much genetic and exposure-history diversity was captured.

Of note for this clone: Its antigen is not known.

Measured with immunoSEQ multiplex PCR; TCRdb has only the in-frame clones, and not every one. The data contain about 960,000 clones, about 80% of them singletons. The sample consisted of memory CD4+ T cells sorted from blood. The subset denotes: CD45RA-negative fraction. This TCR was recovered from a man younger than 35 in good health.

CDR3 DNA: TGTGCCAGCAGAACCACAGGGGAGGTTTCACCCCTCCACTTT. This translates into CASRTTGEVSPLHF. The chain recombines TRBV6-6 with TRBJ1-6, with 7 bases fitting TRBD1. Germline loops: CDR1 MNHNY, CDR2 SVGAGI (reference sequence). CDR3 length: 14 residues. Unmatched junction bases numbered 8, after V lost 6 bases and J lost 9 bases.